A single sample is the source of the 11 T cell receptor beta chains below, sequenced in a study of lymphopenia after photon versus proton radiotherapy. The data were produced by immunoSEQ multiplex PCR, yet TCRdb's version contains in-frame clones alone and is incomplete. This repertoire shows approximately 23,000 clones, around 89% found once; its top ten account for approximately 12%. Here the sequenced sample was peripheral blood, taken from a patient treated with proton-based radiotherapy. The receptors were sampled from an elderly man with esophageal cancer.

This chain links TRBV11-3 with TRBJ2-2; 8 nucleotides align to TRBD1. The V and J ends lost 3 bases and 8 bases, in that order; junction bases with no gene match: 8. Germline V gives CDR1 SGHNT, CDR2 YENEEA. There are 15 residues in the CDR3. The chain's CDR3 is CASSFPKRDRGELFF. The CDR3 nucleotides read TGTGCCAGCAGCTTTCCGAAGAGGGACAGGGGGGAGCTGTTTTTT.

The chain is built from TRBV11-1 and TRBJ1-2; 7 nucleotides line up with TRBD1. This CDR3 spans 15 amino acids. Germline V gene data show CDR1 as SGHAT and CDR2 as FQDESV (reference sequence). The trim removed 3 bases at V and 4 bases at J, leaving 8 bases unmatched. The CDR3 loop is CASSLDDRVGYGYTF. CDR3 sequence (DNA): TGTGCCAGCAGCTTGGATGACAGGGTTGGCTATGGCTACACCTTC.

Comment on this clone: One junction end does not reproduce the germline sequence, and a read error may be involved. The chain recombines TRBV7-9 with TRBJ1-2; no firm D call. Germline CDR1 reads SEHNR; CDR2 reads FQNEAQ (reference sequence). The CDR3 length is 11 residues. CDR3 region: CASRLEPHYTF. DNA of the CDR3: TGTGCCAGCAGGTTAGAGCCCCACTACACCTTC.

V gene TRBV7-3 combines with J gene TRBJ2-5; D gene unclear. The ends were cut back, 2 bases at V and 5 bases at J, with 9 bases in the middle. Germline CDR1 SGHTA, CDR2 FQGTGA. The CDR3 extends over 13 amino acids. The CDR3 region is CASSLDYRETQYF. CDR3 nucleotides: TGTGCCAGCAGCTTAGATTATCGGGAGACCCAGTACTTC.

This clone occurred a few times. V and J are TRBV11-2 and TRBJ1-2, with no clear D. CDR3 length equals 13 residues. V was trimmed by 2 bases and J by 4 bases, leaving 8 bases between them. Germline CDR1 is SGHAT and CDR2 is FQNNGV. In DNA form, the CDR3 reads TGTGCCAGCAGCTTACCAGGCGGCTATGGCTACACCTTC. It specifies CASSLPGGYGYTF.

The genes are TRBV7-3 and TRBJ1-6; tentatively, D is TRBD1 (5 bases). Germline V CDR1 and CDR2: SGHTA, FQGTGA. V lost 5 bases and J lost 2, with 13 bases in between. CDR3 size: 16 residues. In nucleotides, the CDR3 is TGTGCCAGCAGCGTCGCCGGGGGTGCCTATAATTCACCCCTCCACTTT. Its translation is CASSVAGGAYNSPLHF.

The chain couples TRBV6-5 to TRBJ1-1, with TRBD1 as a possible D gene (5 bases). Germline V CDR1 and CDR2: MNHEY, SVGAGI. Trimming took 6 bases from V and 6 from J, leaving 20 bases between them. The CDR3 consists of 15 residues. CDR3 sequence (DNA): TGTGCCAGCAGGCTGAAGAGACAGTCAGGCTCTGAAGCTTTCTTT. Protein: CASRLKRQSGSEAFF.

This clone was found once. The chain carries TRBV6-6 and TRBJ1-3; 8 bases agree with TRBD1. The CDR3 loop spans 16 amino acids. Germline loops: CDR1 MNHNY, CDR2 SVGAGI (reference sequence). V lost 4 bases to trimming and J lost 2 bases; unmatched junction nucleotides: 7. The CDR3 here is CASSSSGGSAGNTIYF. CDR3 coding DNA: TGTGCCAGCAGTTCTTCAGGGGGCTCAGCTGGAAACACCATATATTTT.

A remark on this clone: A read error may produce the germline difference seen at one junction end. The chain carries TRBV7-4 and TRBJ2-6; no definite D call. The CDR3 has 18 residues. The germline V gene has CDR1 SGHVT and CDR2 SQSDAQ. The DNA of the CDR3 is TGTGCCAGCAGCTGTATAGCCATCTCACAAAGTCGGGCCAACATCCTGACTTTC. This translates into CASSCIAISQSRANILTF. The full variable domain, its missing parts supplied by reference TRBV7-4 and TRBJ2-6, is GAGVSQSPRYKVAKRGRDVALRCDSISGHVTLYWYRQTLGQGSEVLTYSQSDAQRDKSGRPSGRFSAERPERSVSTLKIQRTEQGDSAVYLCASSCIAISQSRANILTFGAGSRLTVL.

DNA for the CDR3: TGCAGCGTTGGGTACAGCCCCTACGAGCAGTACTTC. It is translated as CSVGYSPYEQYF. This chain links TRBV29-1 with TRBJ2-7; no definite D call. The germline CDR1 and CDR2 sequences are SQVTM and ANQGSEA. V was clipped by 4 bases and J by 2 bases, with 9 bases between them. CDR3 length equals 12 residues.

Here the CDR3 reads CASSFQRGGGETQYF. The CDR3 region has the DNA TGTGCCAGCAGCTTTCAGCGGGGCGGGGGGGAGACCCAGTACTTC. This chain uses TRBV7-2 with TRBJ2-5; the match to TRBD2 covers 8 bases. Trimming cost V 3 bases and J 5 bases; bases outside gene matches: 8. The CDR3 has 15 amino acids. Germline CDR1 reads SGHTA; CDR2 reads FQGNSA.